The 6 T cell receptor beta chains reported below all come from one sample, sequenced in a study of T cell repertoires in cytomegalovirus infection. These receptors' antigens are unknown. TCRdb processed the reads anew with MiXCR; each CDR3 protein has one entry. The sample contains 650,000 to 850,000 distinct CDR3 sequences, 25% to 30% of which appear only once. The sample was cultured CD8+ T cells from PBMCs, taken from culture after CMV antigen stimulation. These TCRs come from a human donor in good health (CMV status not recorded). Some clones in this sample may be carry-over from other donors' samples.

The CDR3 bases are TGTGCCAGCATCTACCCAGGGGGCGCGAACTATGGCTACACCTTC. This codes for CASIYPGGANYGYTF. This chain links TRBV2 with TRBJ1-2; TRBD1 matches at 8 bases. The CDR3 runs 15 residues. V lost 7 bases and J lost 2; bases outside the gene matches: 9. Per the germline V gene, CDR1 is SNHLY and CDR2 is FYNNEI.

This rearrangement joins TRBV2 to TRBJ1-5, with 9 bases identical to TRBD1. The germline V gene encodes CDR1 SNHLY and CDR2 FYNNEI. Unmatched junction bases numbered 5, after V lost 6 bases and J lost 5 bases. The CDR3 extends over 14 amino acids. Written as DNA, the CDR3 is TGTGCCAGCAGCGAGGACAGGGGTTATCAGCCCCAGCATTTT. It encodes CASSEDRGYQPQHF.

The sample holds a few counts of this clonotype. The V and J genes are TRBV28 and TRBJ1-2, with 8 bases that match TRBD1. Trimming cost V 6 bases and J 4 bases; bases outside gene matches: 7. CDR1 is MDHEN and CDR2 is SYDVKM in the germline V gene. The CDR3 is 14 residues long. The CDR3 sequence: CASRTEDRVYGYTF. CDR3 bases: TGTGCCAGCAGGACCGAGGACAGGGTCTATGGCTACACCTTC.

The rearrangement joins TRBV6-5 to TRBJ1-1; D is ambiguous. Germline V gene sequence: CDR1 MNHEY, CDR2 SVGAGI. This CDR3 spans 13 amino acids. V lost 3 bases to trimming and J lost 7 bases, with 12 bases between them. Written as DNA, the CDR3 is TGTGCCAGCAGTTATGCGGGTGATCTTGAAGCTTTCTTT. Translating gives CASSYAGDLEAFF.

There are a few counts of this clonotype. In DNA form, the CDR3 reads TGTGCCAGCAGCTTAGTTGCAGGGGTCGAATGGCCCCAGCATTTT. It is translated as CASSLVAGVEWPQHF. This chain connects TRBV7-2 to TRBJ1-5, with D maybe TRBD1 (6 bases). Germline assignment: CDR1 SGHTA and CDR2 FQGNSA. The CDR3 runs to 15 residues. The germline V and J ends were trimmed by 1 base and 9 bases, with 16 bases remaining between them. The complete variable domain, with remaining parts taken from reference TRBV7-2 and TRBJ1-5, reads GAGVSQSPSNKVTEKGKDVELRCDPISGHTALYWYRQSLGQGLEFLIYFQGNSAPDKSGLPSDRFSAERTGGSVSTLTIQRTQQEDSAVYLCASSLVAGVEWPQHFGDGTRLSIL.

This clonotype was counted between two and nine times. V is TRBV6-5 and J is TRBJ1-1; D gene ambiguous. The CDR3 has 13 amino acids. V was clipped by 2 bases and J by 10 bases, with 14 bases between them. CDR1 and CDR2 (germline): MNHEY, SVGAGI. The CDR3 loop reads CASSYQTEGRAFF. DNA of the CDR3: TGTGCCAGCAGTTACCAGACGGAGGGAAGAGCTTTCTTT.